Following are 27 T cell receptor beta chains from one sample sequenced in a study of blood T cells in healthy people across ages. Primed by a sample-barcoded 5' primer and a J-beta primer mix, a second PCR proceeded for about 6 to 11 cycles. TCRdb used MiXCR to reprocess the 5' RACE reads, holding one entry per CDR3 protein. Seen here are fewer than 1,000,000 distinct CDR3 sequences, around 43% observed once, and the top ten hold roughly 18%. Sequenced input: blood. Receptors originate from a man between 60 and 70 years old in good health.

There are a few counts of this clonotype. The chain has TRBV15 and TRBJ2-3; D assignment may be TRBD1 or TRBD2 (5 bases each). This CDR3 is 12 amino acids long. CDR1 is LNHNV, CDR2 YYDKDF, per germline (reference sequence). Trimming cost V 1 base and J 6 bases, with 5 bases left between them. This CDR3 reads CATSRGGDTQYF. The CDR3 region has the DNA TGTGCCACCAGCAGAGGGGGGGATACGCAGTATTTT.

V is TRBV6-5 and J is TRBJ1-6; 8 bases map to TRBD1. Germline CDR1 is MNHEY and CDR2 is SVGAGI. The junction had 11 bases not matched to a gene; V was cut back by 0 bases and J by 10 bases. The CDR3 is 17 residues long. This CDR3 is CASSYSKGSGQGSPLHF. For the CDR3, the DNA is TGTGCCAGCAGTTACTCGAAAGGTTCAGGACAGGGATCACCCCTCCACTTT.

This clonotype was detected only a few times. The chain uses TRBV24-1 and TRBJ2-5; the D is unclear. The J call is doubtful: the DNA matches TRBJ2-7 better. Germline CDR1 KGHDR, CDR2 SFDVKD. This CDR3 comprises 13 residues. The CDR3 loop is CATSDLRVDEQYF. The CDR3 DNA reads as TGTGCCACCAGTGATTTGAGGGTAGACGAGCAGTACTTC.

This clonotype came up a few times. This rearrangement joins TRBV12-3 or TRBV12-4 to TRBJ1-6; no firm D call. V shed 3 bases and J shed 10 bases, with 7 bases lying between them. The CDR3 has 12 residues. The CDR3 sequence: CASSLAHSPLHF. CDR3 coding DNA: TGTGCCAGCAGTTTGGCTCACTCACCCCTCCACTTT.

The J gene is TRBJ2-1, the V gene TRBV2; 9 nucleotides agree with TRBD1. This CDR3 comprises 15 residues. The trim removed 1 base at V and 7 bases at J, leaving 5 bases unmatched. CDR1 and CDR2 (germline): SNHLY, FYNNEI. CDR3 residues: CASSEEQGALNEQFF. The CDR3 coding sequence is TGTGCCAGCAGTGAAGAACAGGGGGCTCTAAATGAGCAGTTCTTC.

The chain combines TRBV11-2 with TRBJ2-7; the D gene is possibly TRBD2 (5 bases). The V and J ends lost 1 base and 1 base respectively, with 14 bases between them. The CDR3 consists of 16 residues. Looked up from germline, CDR1 is SGHAT and CDR2 is FQNNGV. The CDR3 sequence: CASSLVVWTGSYEQYF. CDR3 DNA sequence: TGTGCCAGCAGCTTAGTAGTCTGGACGGGATCCTACGAGCAGTACTTC.

The rearrangement uses TRBV15 and TRBJ2-5; either TRBD1 or TRBD2 may supply D (5 bases each). The V end lost 7 bases, the J end lost 4 bases, and 13 bases lay between the germline ends. From germline, CDR1 is LNHNV and CDR2 YYDKDF (reference sequence). This CDR3 is 13 amino acids long. In DNA, the CDR3 is TGTGCCACCAAAGGGACGGGTAGAGAGACCCAGTACTTC. Amino acid sequence: CATKGTGRETQYF.

V is TRBV19 and J is TRBJ2-4; possible D gene TRBD1, 5 bases. The end of the DNA fits TRBJ2-7 better, so the J call may be wrong. The CDR3 totals 18 residues. Germline assignment: CDR1 LNHDA and CDR2 SQIVND (reference sequence). This CDR3 reads CASSILGYDRDIPYEQYF. DNA for the CDR3: TGTGCCAGTAGTATCTTAGGCTACGACAGAGATATCCCCTACGAGCAGTACTTC.

With respect to this clonotype: A junction end diverges from the germline sequence, so it may reflect a read error. V is TRBV2 and J is TRBJ2-7; D uncertain. Germline assignment: CDR1 SNHLY and CDR2 FYNNEI. This CDR3 contains 13 residues. The DNA of the CDR3 is TGTGCCAGCAGTGAAGCGCTGGGCTACGAGCGGTACTTC. Its protein is CASSEALGYERYF.

The chain is built from TRBV7-8 and TRBJ2-7, with a tentative D call TRBD1 (5 bases). The V gene's germline CDR1 is SGHVS and CDR2 FQNEAQ. The CDR3 runs 13 residues. V was trimmed by 4 bases and J by 0 bases, leaving 7 bases between them. The CDR3 spells CASSSGNSYEQYF. In DNA form, the CDR3 reads TGTGCCAGCAGCTCAGGGAACTCCTACGAGCAGTACTTC.

This clonotype was seen only once. V is TRBV20-1 and J is TRBJ1-2, with unresolved D. Germline V lookup: CDR1 DFQATT, CDR2 SNEGSKA (reference sequence). The V end was cut by 5 bases, the J end by 4 bases, with 8 bases between. The CDR3 is 11 residues long. The CDR3 loop is CSADKSYGYTF. The DNA for the CDR3 is TGCAGTGCTGATAAGAGCTATGGCTACACCTTC.

This sequence joins TRBV4-2 and TRBJ2-7, with D uncertain. This CDR3 has 14 residues. V was cut by 0 bases and J by 2 bases, with 8 bases left in between. CDR1 is LGHNA and CDR2 is YNFKEQ in the germline V gene. CDR3 DNA: TGTGCCAGCAGCCAAGAGGTCATAACCTACGAGCAGTACTTC. It is translated as CASSQEVITYEQYF.

The V call is TRBV5-4, the J call TRBJ1-5; TRBD1 matches 9 bases. The CDR3 totals 16 residues. The J segment lost 6 bases and the V segment lost 10 bases, leaving 17 bases of the junction unmatched. Germline CDR1 SGHNT, CDR2 YYREEE (reference sequence). The CDR3 is CAPVRLGTGNFQPQHF. CDR3 nucleotide sequence: TGTGCCCCCGTGAGATTGGGGACAGGGAACTTTCAGCCCCAGCATTTT.

The chain uses TRBV11-2 and TRBJ2-1; D may be TRBD2 (6 bases). The J call may be faulty, since TRBJ2-7 better matches the DNA end. Looked up from germline, CDR1 is SGHAT and CDR2 is FQNNGV. The CDR3 spans 16 residues. For the CDR3, the DNA is TGTGCCAGCACCCCTCGCGGCGGGGCGAGGTACAATGAGCAGTACTTC. Its translation: CASTPRGGARYNEQYF.

This clonotype was detected a few times. The V and J genes are TRBV13 and TRBJ2-5; D ambiguous. Looked up from germline, CDR1 is PRHDT and CDR2 is FYEKMQ (reference sequence). V dropped 0 bases and J dropped 2 bases, with 7 bases sitting between them. CDR3 length equals 14 residues. CDR3 region: CASSLGLGQETQYF. In DNA, the CDR3 is TGTGCCAGCAGCTTAGGATTAGGGCAAGAGACCCAGTACTTC. Using reference TRBV13 and TRBJ2-5 for the parts outside the CDR3, the full variable domain is AAGVIQSPRHLIKEKRETATLKCYPIPRHDTVYWYQQGPGQDPQFLISFYEKMQSDKGSIPDRFSAQQFSDYHSELNMSSLELGDSALYFCASSLGLGQETQYFGPGTRLLVL.

The chain combines TRBV12-3 or TRBV12-4 with TRBJ1-1; D is unclear. CDR3 length: 14 residues. V lost 2 bases and J 5 bases, leaving 12 bases between the germline ends. The CDR3: CASSLSTARTEAFF. CDR3 DNA sequence: TGTGCCAGCAGTTTATCCACGGCGAGGACTGAAGCTTTCTTT.

The sample holds many counts of this clonotype. CDR3: CASSYNREETQYF. DNA of the CDR3: TGTGCCAGCAGTTACAACAGAGAAGAGACCCAGTACTTC. The gene calls are TRBV6-6 and TRBJ2-5, with no clear D. This CDR3 comprises 13 residues. V was trimmed by 2 bases and J by 3 bases, leaving 7 bases between them. Germline V lookup: CDR1 MNHNY, CDR2 SVGAGI (reference sequence).

Comments on this clonotype: One junction end does not reproduce the germline sequence, and a read error may be involved. The V call is TRBV27, the J call TRBJ2-6; 9 nucleotides align to TRBD1. Germline loops: CDR1 MNHEY, CDR2 SMNVEV (reference sequence). The CDR3 has 17 amino acids. CDR3 sequence reads: CVSSLQGARSGANVLTF. As DNA, the CDR3 is TGTGTCAGCAGTTTACAGGGGGCTCGCTCTGGGGCCAACGTCCTGACTTTC.

This clonotype has a count of ten or more. The chain carries TRBV12-3 or TRBV12-4 and TRBJ1-5, with 7 bases that match TRBD1. V gave up 5 bases and J gave up 2 bases; unmatched junction bases: 6. This CDR3 region has 15 residues. CDR3: CASSPRQGRNQPQHF. The CDR3 region has the DNA TGTGCCAGCAGTCCGAGACAGGGCCGCAATCAGCCCCAGCATTTT.

The chain combines TRBV5-5 with TRBJ2-7; D might be TRBD2 (5 bases). The V end lost 6 bases, the J end lost 3 bases, and 10 bases lay between the germline ends. The CDR3 spans 12 residues. Per germline, CDR1 SGHKS and CDR2 YYEKEE (reference sequence). The DNA of the CDR3 is TGTGCCAGCACCCGTGAGGGCTACGAGCAGTACTTC. Translated, it gives CASTREGYEQYF.

This clonotype has a handful of counts. The chain uses TRBV4-1 and TRBJ2-7; weak D call: TRBD1 (5 bases). Looked up from germline, CDR1 is MGHRA and CDR2 is YSYEKL. The CDR3 has 14 residues. The V gene lost 0 bases and the J gene lost 6 bases, with 12 bases spanning the gap. The CDR3 reads CASSQERGLPEQYF. Written as DNA, the CDR3 is TGCGCCAGCAGCCAAGAAAGGGGTTTGCCCGAGCAGTACTTC.

This clonotype was seen more than once but under ten times. This chain links TRBV15 with TRBJ2-4; D may match TRBD1 or TRBD2 (5 bases each). Germline V CDR1 and CDR2: LNHNV, YYDKDF (reference sequence). The CDR3 runs to 15 residues. Trimming removed 3 bases at V and 5 bases at J, with 14 bases between. The DNA of the CDR3 is TGTGCCACCAGCAGCCTGGCCGGGGCCCAAAACATTCAGTACTTC. This sequence encodes CATSSLAGAQNIQYF. Looking up the rest from reference TRBV15 and TRBJ2-4 gives the full variable domain: DAMVIQNPRYQVTQFGKPVTLSCSQTLNHNVMYWYQQKSSQAPKLLFHYYDKDFNNEADTPDNFQSRRPNTSFCFLDIRSPGLGDTAMYLCATSSLAGAQNIQYFGAGTRLSVL.

This clonotype appeared a single time. V is TRBV20-1 and J is TRBJ2-7; 9 bases align to TRBD2. This CDR3 is 14 amino acids long. Germline CDR1 is DFQATT and CDR2 is SNEGSKA (reference sequence). V was pared by 3 bases and J by 7 bases, with 10 bases of the junction left unmatched. CDR3 nucleotides: TGCAGTGCTAGCCCTGCGGGGGGGCTTCGAGAGCAGTACTTC. This encodes CSASPAGGLREQYF.

The chain links TRBV20-1 to TRBJ2-7, with D tentatively TRBD1 (6 bases). The V gene lost 6 bases and the J gene lost 0 bases, with 12 bases spanning the gap. This CDR3 region has 13 residues. CDR1 is DFQATT, CDR2 SNEGSKA, per germline (reference sequence). The CDR3 is CSAQDRSSYEQYF. The CDR3 DNA sequence: TGCAGTGCCCAAGACAGGTCCTCCTACGAGCAGTACTTC.

This clonotype was found a few times. The chain is built from TRBV10-2 and TRBJ2-7; D is unclear. The CDR3 has 15 residues. V gave up 7 bases and J gave up 3 bases, with 19 bases separating them. The germline V gene encodes CDR1 WSHSY and CDR2 SAAADI. CDR3 sequence: CASKPSSPYYYEQYF. The CDR3 DNA is TGCGCCAGCAAACCCTCATCTCCATACTACTACGAGCAGTACTTC.

This rearrangement joins TRBV10-3 to TRBJ2-1, with TRBD1 identical over 8 bases. CDR3 length: 16 residues. CDR1 is ENHRY and CDR2 is SYGVKD in the germline V gene. Trimming at V came to 8 bases and at J to 4 bases, leaving 13 bases not matched to a gene. For the CDR3, the DNA is TGTGCCATCCGCTCTGACATAGGACAGGGTTACAATGAGCAGTTCTTC. Protein sequence: CAIRSDIGQGYNEQFF.

The genes are TRBV20-1 and TRBJ1-5, with 7 bases lining up with TRBD1. Trimming at V came to 4 bases and at J to 3 bases, leaving 9 bases not matched to a gene. Looked up from germline, CDR1 is DFQATT and CDR2 is SNEGSKA (reference sequence). The CDR3 length is 15 residues. Here the CDR3 DNA reads TGCAGTGCTACCCCCGGCGGACAGGTCAATCAGCCCCAGCATTTT. Its translation: CSATPGGQVNQPQHF.